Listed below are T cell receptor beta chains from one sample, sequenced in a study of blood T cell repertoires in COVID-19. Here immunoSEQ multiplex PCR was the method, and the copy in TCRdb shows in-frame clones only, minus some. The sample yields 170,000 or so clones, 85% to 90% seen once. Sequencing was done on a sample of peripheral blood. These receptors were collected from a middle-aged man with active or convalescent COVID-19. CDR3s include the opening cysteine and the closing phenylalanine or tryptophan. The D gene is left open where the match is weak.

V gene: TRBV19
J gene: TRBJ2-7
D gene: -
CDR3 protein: CASSPGRGLSSYEQYF

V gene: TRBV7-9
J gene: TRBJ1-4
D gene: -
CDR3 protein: CASSQGTTNEKLFF

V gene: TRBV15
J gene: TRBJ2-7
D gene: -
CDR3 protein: CATSTPGIPYEQYF

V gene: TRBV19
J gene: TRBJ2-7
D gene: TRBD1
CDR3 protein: CATMTGGSYEQYF

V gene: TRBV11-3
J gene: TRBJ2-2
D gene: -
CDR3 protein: CASSLDPTGELFF

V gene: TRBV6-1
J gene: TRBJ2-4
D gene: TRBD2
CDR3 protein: CASSELAGAKNIQYF

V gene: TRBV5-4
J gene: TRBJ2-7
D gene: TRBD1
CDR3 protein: CASSSSRQGREQYF

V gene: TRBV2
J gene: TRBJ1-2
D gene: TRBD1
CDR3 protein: CASSLDRGGDYGYTF

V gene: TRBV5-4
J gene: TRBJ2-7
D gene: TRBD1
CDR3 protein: CASSPTRDRAYEQYF

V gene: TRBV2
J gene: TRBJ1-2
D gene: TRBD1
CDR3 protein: CASTAGTGDYGYTF

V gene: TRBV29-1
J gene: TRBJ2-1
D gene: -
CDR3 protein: CSVPHNNEQFF

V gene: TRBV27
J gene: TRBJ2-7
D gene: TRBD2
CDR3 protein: CASSHMTLAGGTYEQYF

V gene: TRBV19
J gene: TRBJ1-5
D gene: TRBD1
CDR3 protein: CASSIEGGRGEDQPQHF

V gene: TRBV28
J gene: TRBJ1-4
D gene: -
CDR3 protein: CASRMGGATSEKLFF

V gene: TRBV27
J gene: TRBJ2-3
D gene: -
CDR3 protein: CASSFGSGGTDTQYF

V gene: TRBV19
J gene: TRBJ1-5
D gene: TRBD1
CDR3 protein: CASCDRAVYQPQHF

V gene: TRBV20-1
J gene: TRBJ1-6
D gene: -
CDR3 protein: CSASYGSSYNSPLHF

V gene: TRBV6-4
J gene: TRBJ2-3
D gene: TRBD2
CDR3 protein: CASSDSSGADTQYF

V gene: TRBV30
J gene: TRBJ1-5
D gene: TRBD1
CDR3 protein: CAWSGQGGVSNQPQHF

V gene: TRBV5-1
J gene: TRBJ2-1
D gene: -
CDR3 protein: CASSPPTRARNEQFF

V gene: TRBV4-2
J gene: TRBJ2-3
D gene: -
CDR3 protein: CASSQGGASTDTQYF

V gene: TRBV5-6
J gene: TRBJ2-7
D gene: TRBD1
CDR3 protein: CASSGSGTDYEQYF

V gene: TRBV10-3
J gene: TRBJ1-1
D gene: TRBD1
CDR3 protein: CAISDILDRGQKAFF

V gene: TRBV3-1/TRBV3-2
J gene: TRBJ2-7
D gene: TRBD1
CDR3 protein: CASSQAQGAYEQYF

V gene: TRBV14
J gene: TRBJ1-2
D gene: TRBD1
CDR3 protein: CASSHRTGSRNGYTF

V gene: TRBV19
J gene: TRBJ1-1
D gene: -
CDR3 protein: CARHTLGGYEAFF

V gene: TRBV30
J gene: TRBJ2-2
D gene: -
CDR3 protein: CACIEYGGELFF

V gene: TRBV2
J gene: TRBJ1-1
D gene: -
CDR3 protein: CASRPVERARGTEAFF

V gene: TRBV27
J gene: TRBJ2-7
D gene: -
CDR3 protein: CASSSILGGASYEQYF

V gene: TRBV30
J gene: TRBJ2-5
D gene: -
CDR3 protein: CAWSVSSFQETQYF

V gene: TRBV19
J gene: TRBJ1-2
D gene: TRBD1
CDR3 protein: CASSSTGGSNYGYTF

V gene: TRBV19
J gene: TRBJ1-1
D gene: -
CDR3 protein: CASKGARHQNTEAFF

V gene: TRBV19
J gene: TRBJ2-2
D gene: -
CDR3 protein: CASSLAGTNTGELFF

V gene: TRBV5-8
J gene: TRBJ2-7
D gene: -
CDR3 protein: CASSVIRDGGKLRGYEQYF

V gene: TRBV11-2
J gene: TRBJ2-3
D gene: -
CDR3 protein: CASSGGTDTQYF

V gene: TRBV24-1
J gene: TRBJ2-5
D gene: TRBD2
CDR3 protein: CATSVLRTSEETQYF

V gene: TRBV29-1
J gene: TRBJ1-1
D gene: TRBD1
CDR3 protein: CSVWTGGKAFF

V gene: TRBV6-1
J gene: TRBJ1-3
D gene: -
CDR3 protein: CASSERGSGNTIYF

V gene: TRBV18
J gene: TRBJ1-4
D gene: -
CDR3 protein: CASSPPGANEKLFF

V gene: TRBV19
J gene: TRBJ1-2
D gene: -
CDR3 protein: CASSMGDSGKKRYGYTF

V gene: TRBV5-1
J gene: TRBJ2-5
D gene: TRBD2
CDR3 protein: CASSLAGGAGETQYF

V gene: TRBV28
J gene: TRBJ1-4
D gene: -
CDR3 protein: CASSTIRDGDEKLFF

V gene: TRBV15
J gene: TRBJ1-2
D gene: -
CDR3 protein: CATSRDLEKIDSYGYTF

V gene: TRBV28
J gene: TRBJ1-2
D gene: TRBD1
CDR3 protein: CASSFGTGTGGDYTF

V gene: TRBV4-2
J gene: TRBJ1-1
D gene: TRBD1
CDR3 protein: CASSQVQGSPEAFF

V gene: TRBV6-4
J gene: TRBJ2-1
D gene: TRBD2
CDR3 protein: CASSRTSGGRYNEQFF

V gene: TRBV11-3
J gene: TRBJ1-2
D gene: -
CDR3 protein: CASSLSGMANYGYTF

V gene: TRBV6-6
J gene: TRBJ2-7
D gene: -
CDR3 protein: CASSLSAGTPNPYEQYF

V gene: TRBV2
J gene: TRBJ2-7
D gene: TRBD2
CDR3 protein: CASRTSGHYEQYF

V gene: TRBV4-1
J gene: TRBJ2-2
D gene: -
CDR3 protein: CASSHSGDPNTGELFF

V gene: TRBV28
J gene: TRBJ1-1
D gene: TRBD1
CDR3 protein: CAISDREYGAFF

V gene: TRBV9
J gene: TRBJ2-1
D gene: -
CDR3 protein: CASSTKGRSNEQFF

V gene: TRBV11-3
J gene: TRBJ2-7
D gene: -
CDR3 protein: CASSSVGGAYEQYF

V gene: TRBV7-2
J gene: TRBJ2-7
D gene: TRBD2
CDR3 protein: CASSPAGGSSYEQYF

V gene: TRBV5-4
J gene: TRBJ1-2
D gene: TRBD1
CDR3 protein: CASSGVGQDYGYTF